These 24 T cell receptor beta chains share one sample of origin, sequenced in a study of blood T cell repertoires in COVID-19. Here immunoSEQ multiplex PCR was the method, and the copy in TCRdb shows in-frame clones only, minus some. The sample shows more than 150,000 clones, 65% to 80% of them seen only once. The sequencing input was peripheral blood. All receptors derive from a man in his forties or fifties who had recovered from COVID-19.

In DNA, the CDR3 is TGTGCCTGGAGTGCGGAACGGGGACAGGGGGCGAGTGGCTACACCTTC. It is translated as CAWSAERGQGASGYTF. V and J are TRBV30 and TRBJ1-2; 12 nucleotides match TRBD1. With 1 base clipped from V and 7 bases from J, the junction kept 10 bases outside the gene matches. The CDR3 covers 16 residues. Germline CDR1 is GTSNPN and CDR2 is SVGIG (reference sequence).

The chain couples TRBV19 to TRBJ2-2; a weak D match, TRBD2 (5 bases). This CDR3 has 12 residues. V lost 11 bases to trimming and J lost 5 bases, with 12 bases between them. Germline values: CDR1 LNHDA, CDR2 SQIVND (reference sequence). CDR3 in amino acids: CAGGFGTGELFF. CDR3 nucleotide sequence: TGTGCCGGAGGATTTGGGACCGGGGAGCTGTTTTTT.

V and J are TRBV5-5 and TRBJ2-3; TRBD2 aligns across 10 bases. Looked up from germline, CDR1 is SGHKS and CDR2 is YYEKEE (reference sequence). The V and J ends lost 0 bases and 3 bases, in that order; junction bases with no gene match: 4. The CDR3 extends over 16 amino acids. The CDR3 spells CASSLGGTSVTDTQYF. As DNA, the CDR3 is TGTGCCAGCAGCTTGGGGGGGACTAGCGTAACAGATACGCAGTATTTT.

This clone was observed once. V and J are TRBV20-1 and TRBJ2-5; D not resolved. This CDR3 has 11 residues. Germline V CDR1 and CDR2: DFQATT, SNEGSKA (reference sequence). Trimming took 6 bases from V and 1 from J, leaving 6 bases between them. CDR3 residues: CSAILQETQYF. The CDR3 DNA reads TGCAGTGCAATTCTCCAAGAGACCCAGTACTTC.

J is TRBJ2-1 and V is TRBV9; 7 bases agree with TRBD2. V gave up 0 bases and J gave up 5 bases; unmatched junction bases: 5. CDR3 length: 15 residues. Germline lookup yields CDR1 SGDLS and CDR2 YYNGEE. The CDR3 sequence is CASSVGGGSNNEQFF. CDR3 coding DNA: TGTGCCAGCAGCGTAGGGGGCGGGAGTAACAATGAGCAGTTCTTC.

With regard to this clone: This CDR3 is also generated by other DNA sequences in the sample. V gene TRBV7-2 combines with J gene TRBJ1-1; D is undetermined. The CDR3 is 14 residues long. CDR1 is SGHTA and CDR2 is FQGNSA in the germline V gene. Trimming took off 3 bases at V and 1 base at J, with 9 bases between the two ends. The CDR3 DNA follows: TGTGCCAGCAGCTTCTCACGGGGGAACACTGAAGCTTTCTTT. It encodes CASSFSRGNTEAFF. The full variable domain, rest sourced from reference TRBV7-2 and TRBJ1-1, is GAGVSQSPSNKVTEKGKDVELRCDPISGHTALYWYRQSLGQGLEFLIYFQGNSAPDKSGLPSDRFSAERTGGSVSTLTIQRTQQEDSAVYLCASSFSRGNTEAFFGQGTRLTVV.

The chain couples TRBV5-4 to TRBJ2-5; 7 bases line up with TRBD1. CDR3 size: 17 residues. V was pared by 3 bases and J by 4 bases, with 15 bases of the junction left unmatched. The germline CDR1 and CDR2 sequences are SGHNT and YYREEE (reference sequence). DNA for the CDR3: TGTGCCAGCAGCTCAAAGGAAGGGGGCGTACGGGGAGAGACCCAGTACTTC. It encodes CASSSKEGGVRGETQYF.

This chain joins TRBV2 and TRBJ2-1, with 14 bases lining up with TRBD2. Germline V gene lookup returns CDR1 SNHLY and CDR2 FYNNEI. The CDR3 loop spans 15 amino acids. V was clipped by 0 bases and J by 8 bases; unmatched bases: 0. CDR3 bases: TGTGCCAGCAGTGAAGCGGGACTAGCGGGAGATGAGCAGTTCTTC. Translation gives CASSEAGLAGDEQFF.

This sequence joins TRBV28 and TRBJ2-5; the match to TRBD1 covers 8 bases. Germline V gene sequence: CDR1 MDHEN, CDR2 SYDVKM. This CDR3 contains 14 residues. V lost 7 bases to trimming and J lost 2 bases; unmatched junction nucleotides: 6. The CDR3, as DNA: TGTGCCAGCAAAACGACAGGGGATCAAGAGACCCAGTACTTC. Amino acids: CASKTTGDQETQYF.

V usage is TRBV6-6 and J usage is TRBJ1-6; the match to TRBD1 covers 7 bases. The V and J ends lost 5 bases and 1 base, in that order; junction bases with no gene match: 8. Germline CDR1 reads MNHNY; CDR2 reads SVGAGI (reference sequence). The CDR3 sequence is 17 residues long. CDR3 coding DNA: TGTGCCAGCAGTCTGCGGACAGGTCGGTCCTATAATTCACCCCTCCACTTT. Its protein product is CASSLRTGRSYNSPLHF.

This sequence joins TRBV27 and TRBJ1-6; 9 bases fit TRBD1. V lost 10 bases to trimming and J lost 6 bases; unmatched junction nucleotides: 10. Germline V gives CDR1 MNHEY, CDR2 SMNVEV (reference sequence). This CDR3 contains 15 residues. CDR3 sequence: CATRTDRGLNSPLHF. The CDR3, as DNA: TGTGCCACCAGAACGGACAGGGGACTTAATTCACCCCTCCACTTT.

This chain joins TRBV13 and TRBJ1-1; TRBD1 might be the D (6 bases). CDR1 is PRHDT and CDR2 is FYEKMQ in the germline V gene (reference sequence). This CDR3 spans 14 amino acids. The V end was cut by 5 bases, the J end by 4 bases, with 14 bases between. The CDR3 reads CASSIAGGGTEAFF. The CDR3 nucleotides read TGTGCCAGCAGCATAGCGGGAGGGGGCACTGAAGCTTTCTTT.

This chain connects TRBV19 to TRBJ1-5, with D possibly TRBD1 on 6 matching bases. There are 16 residues in the CDR3. V was pared by 6 bases and J by 3 bases, with 18 bases between. Germline V gene lookup returns CDR1 LNHDA and CDR2 SQIVND (reference sequence). The CDR3 here is CASSRPGTQDNQPQHF. The CDR3 coding sequence is TGTGCCAGTAGCCGTCCCGGGACACAAGACAATCAGCCCCAGCATTTT.

J is TRBJ2-1 and V is TRBV9; 7 bases fit TRBD2. CDR1 SGDLS and CDR2 YYNGEE come from the germline V gene. CDR3 length equals 15 residues. V dropped 2 bases and J dropped 9; count of bases not matched to a gene: 11. The CDR3 nucleotides read TGTGCCAGCAGCGTTACTCTAGCGGACTCGGCTGAGCAGTTCTTC. This translates into CASSVTLADSAEQFF.

This clone appeared many times. The rearrangement uses TRBV6-2 or TRBV6-3 and TRBJ2-7, with D perhaps TRBD1 (6 bases). The length of the CDR3 is 15 residues. Trimming removed 0 bases at V and 0 bases at J, with 9 bases between. Per germline, CDR1 MNHEY and CDR2 SVGEGT. Written as DNA, the CDR3 is TGTGCCAGCAGTTACTCGGAGGACAGCTCCTACGAGCAGTACTTC. It translates to CASSYSEDSSYEQYF.

The chain combines TRBV2 with TRBJ2-1; TRBD2 matches 7 bases. CDR1 is SNHLY, CDR2 FYNNEI, per germline. CDR3 size: 14 residues. The ends lost 0 bases at V and 10 bases at J; junction bases unmatched: 6. CDR3 DNA: TGTGCCAGCAGTGAAGCTGGCGGGAGTCCCGAGCAGTTCTTC. Translating it yields CASSEAGGSPEQFF.

The rearrangement links TRBV7-9 to TRBJ1-3; D remains ambiguous. Germline loops: CDR1 SEHNR, CDR2 FQNEAQ (reference sequence). This CDR3 is built from 14 residues. V was shortened by 10 bases and J by 2 bases, with 15 bases between the two germline ends. The CDR3 DNA is TGTGCCAATCGCCAGGTTTCTACTGGAAACACCATATATTTT. This translates into CANRQVSTGNTIYF.

The chain joins TRBV5-1 to TRBJ2-3; TRBD2 aligns across 10 bases. V shed 4 bases, J shed 4 bases, and the junction held 12 bases outside the gene matches. Germline CDR1 and CDR2: SGHRS and YFSETQ. This CDR3 region has 17 residues. CDR3 loop: CASSPGASGSFADTQYF. The CDR3 DNA is TGCGCCAGCAGCCCGGGGGCTAGCGGGAGTTTCGCAGATACGCAGTATTTT.

V gene TRBV11-3 combines with J gene TRBJ1-1, with 8 bases matching TRBD1. J was trimmed by 5 bases and V by 1 base; bases with no gene match: 6. The CDR3 runs to 15 residues. CDR1 and CDR2 (germline): SGHNT, YENEEA. CDR3 loop: CASSLGTGRQTEAFF. The CDR3 bases are TGTGCCAGCAGCTTAGGGACAGGGAGGCAGACTGAAGCTTTCTTT.

This clone was recorded a few times. The rearrangement uses TRBV9 and TRBJ2-1, with TRBD2 matching over 11 bases. Trimming at V came to 0 bases and at J to 4 bases, leaving 3 bases not matched to a gene. This CDR3 is 16 amino acids long. The germline gives CDR1 SGDLS, CDR2 YYNGEE. The CDR3 sequence: CASSVDGTSGYNEQFF. CDR3 DNA: TGTGCCAGCAGCGTAGACGGGACTAGCGGTTACAATGAGCAGTTCTTC.

The chain is built from TRBV2 and TRBJ1-4; weak D call: TRBD1 (5 bases). The germline V gene encodes CDR1 SNHLY and CDR2 FYNNEI. Trimming cost V 3 bases and J 8 bases, with 13 bases left between them. The CDR3 has 14 residues. The DNA of the CDR3 is TGTGCCAGCAGTGAGGGGGGGATTGGCGAAAAACTGTTTTTT. This codes for CASSEGGIGEKLFF.

This clone was picked up a small number of times. The chain recombines TRBV5-1 with TRBJ1-1; D may be TRBD1 (5 bases). In germline, CDR1 is SGHRS, CDR2 YFSETQ. V was pared by 5 bases and J by 4 bases, with 15 bases between. The CDR3 is 14 residues long. The CDR3 bases are TGCGCCAGCAGTTTTGGGTCCGGGGGCACTGAAGCTTTCTTT. It codes for CASSFGSGGTEAFF. Using reference TRBV5-1 and TRBJ1-1 for the parts outside the CDR3, the full variable domain is KAGVTQTPRYLIKTRGQQVTLSCSPISGHRSVSWYQQTPGQGLQFLFEYFSETQRNKGNFPGRFSGRQFSNSRSEMNVSTLELGDSALYLCASSFGSGGTEAFFGQGTRLTVV.

The chain recombines TRBV6-5 with TRBJ2-4; D might be TRBD1 (6 bases). V was clipped by 5 bases and J by 1 base, with 9 bases between them. Germline-derived CDR1 and CDR2 are MNHEY and SVGAGI. The CDR3 runs to 14 residues. CDR3: CASSRTEAKNIQYF. CDR3 nucleotides: TGTGCCAGCAGTCGGACAGAGGCCAAAAACATTCAGTACTTC.

The V call is TRBV5-1, the J call TRBJ1-6; the D gene is possibly TRBD1 (6 bases). This CDR3 contains 15 residues. Germline-derived CDR1 and CDR2 are SGHRS and YFSETQ. The germline V and J ends were trimmed by 2 bases and 6 bases, with 12 bases remaining between them. CDR3 in DNA: TGCGCCAGCAGCTTACAGGGCCCCGGTAATTCACCCCTCCACTTT. It yields the protein CASSLQGPGNSPLHF.